This TCR beta chain was observed in a study of regulatory T cells in long-lasting Graves disease. For TCR beta, libraries came from iRepertoire HTBI primers and Arm-PCR of CDR3 regions. Authors' methods: Identification yielded around 68 TRBV and about 15 TRBJ segments across samples. TCRdb re-called the multiplex PCR reads through MiXCR, storing one row per CDR3 protein. TCRdb's processing, not the study's, gives the V and J calls here. The sample contains 600,000 to 850,000 distinct CDR3 sequences, approximately 29% of which appear only once. Study outcomes and limitations: Analysis covered peripheral blood alone, not thyroid tissue. Fewer public clonotypes were shared by new patients (approximately 1,000) than by persistent patients (2,741). For persistent Graves' patients, TCR diversity was lower than for newly diagnosed ones.

The time point: persistent/refractory GD, antithyroid drugs over 5 years with positive TRAb. RNA isolated from PBMCs was used to make the TCR library. The V gene's germline CDR1 is SGHRS and CDR2 YFSETQ. The CDR3 contains 13 residues. Notes on this clonotype: Antigen unknown. A read error may account for a junction end that differs from germline.

The origin of this receptor is a female donor with Graves disease. Sequenced material: peripheral blood mononuclear cells (PBMCs), taken when the disease was refractory, from a patient treated with antithyroid drugs. The J gene is TRBJ1-1, the V gene TRBV5-1, with D perhaps TRBD1 (5 bases). The CDR3: CASSLAVRGWEVF. In DNA, the CDR3 is TGCGCCAGCAGCTTGGCCGTTAGGGGATGGGAGGTCTTT. Full variable domain (missing parts from reference TRBV5-1 and TRBJ1-1): KAGVTQTPRYLIKTRGQQVTLSCSPISGHRSVSWYQQTPGQGLQFLFEYFSETQRNKGNFPGRFSGRQFSNSRSEMNVSTLELGDSALYLCASSLAVRGWEVFGQGTRLTVV.